This T cell receptor beta chain was observed in a study of cytomegalovirus exposure and HLA in healthy donors (dated by TCRdb to 2017 to 2019). Regarding the complete study: An earlier analysis of 587 of the donors reported about 300 Gb of sequence data and 90 million to 120 million unique TCR beta sequences obtained from some 170 million T cells. An early release covering 500 to 750 HLA-typed donors comprised around 300 gigabases of sequencing data and roughly 86 million unique TCR sequences. The genetic ancestry cluster associated with self-reported Caucasian donors included about four fifths of the approximately 430 genotyped donors. The study was designed to test whether signatures of past pathogen exposure could be identified by cataloging public T cell receptors. The study used immunosequencing to profile the T cell repertoires of 600 to 850 subjects and linked those repertoires to cytomegalovirus serostatus. Along with the approximately 700-subject first cohort, a separate validation cohort of over a hundred different subjects was used. The study combined high-throughput TCR immunosequencing, statistical association of individual TCRs with disease status, and machine learning to predict cytomegalovirus infection status. To study patterns of TCR occurrence, a later analysis re-analyzed previously published TCR beta repertoires from just over 650 donors and added high-resolution HLA genotyping. Rather than drawing on any new phenotypic data, the later analysis identified candidate immune exposures from TCR beta sequences and the way those sequences occurred across donors. To decide whether each TCR beta V gene segment behaved as functional or pseudogenic, an earlier analysis of some 580 of the donors relied on high-throughput TCR beta sequencing. Alongside the repertoire data, information on donor age, sex, ethnicity and CMV serostatus was compiled. A later genetic analysis took genome-wide SNP genotypes for about three fifths of the 666 donors and used that subset as a discovery cohort. Every discovery cohort repertoire had been produced on one sequencing platform. HLA typing included class I and class II loci at four-digit resolution. The number of typed donors differed by locus: about 629-630 for A, B, C, DRB1 and DQB1; approximately 520 for DQA1; approximately 600 for DPA1; and roughly 470 for DPB1. A handful of DR-DQ haplotypes were handled as single units for association and clustering because linkage in the cohort was strong. Among approximately 370 genotyped donors of the cohort, an average of approximately 200,000 unique TCR beta nucleotide sequences was sequenced per donor, of which about 19% were non-productive.

The cohort comprised 710 or so healthy bone marrow donors. At the time of sampling, every cohort member was nominally healthy, though immune exposures that went unrecorded were likely present. The donor tested CMV seronegative and was one of the 352 seronegative cohort members. A peripheral blood sample was provided by each donor, and peripheral blood mononuclear cells were used for TCR beta sequencing. The Qiagen DNeasy Blood Extraction Kit was used to extract genomic DNA from the blood cell samples. To prepare the library, the immunoSEQ multiplex PCR assay was applied. For the multiplex PCR, a mixture combining 60 forward primers for TCR Vbeta segments and 13 reverse primers for TCR Jbeta segments was used. The CDR3 region of rearranged TCR beta genes was amplified from genomic DNA by a multiplex PCR assay. The amplified TCR beta libraries were sequenced on the Illumina HiSeq System as 87-base-pair reads. Per the authors' processing: A later analysis tallied around 80 million unique TCR beta chains across the 550 to 850 repertoires, and about 12 million of those chains were shared by two or more donors. To remove PCR and sequencing errors, raw reads were error-corrected and collapsed into unique sequences using a nearest-neighbor algorithm that merged closely related sequences. V, D and J gene segments were assigned by aligning CDR3 sequences to IMGT reference sequences. For a sequence to be retained, a match of at least six nucleotides to both a V gene segment and a J gene segment was required. Rearrangements were called productive when the CDR3 lacked stop codons and stayed in frame with V and J; all others were non-productive. Following IMGT convention, CDR3 was defined as the stretch from the second conserved V-encoded cysteine to the conserved J-encoded phenylalanine. The earlier analysis of some 550 of the donors excluded any sequence lacking an unambiguous match to a single V gene segment. An earlier analysis of fewer than 750 of the donors called V segments functional above 56.7% productive rearrangements and segregating when the between-donor standard deviation exceeded 5%. A statistical classification framework was developed to diagnose cytomegalovirus status using the catalog of TCR beta chain sequences. V and J gene assignment, in a later analysis, came from comparing TCR nucleotide sequences with IMGT/GENE-DB human TR gene sequences. A later analysis assigned CDR3 sequences and most-parsimonious VDJ recombination scenarios with the TCRdist pipeline. In a later analysis, each TCR beta chain was defined by its CDR3 amino acid sequence together with its V-gene family, and reads lacking a unique V-gene family were excluded. As a way to deal with suspected cross-contamination and a sequencing artifact, a later analysis dropped under 600 nucleotide sequences that were highly shared and had low generation probability. A later analysis calculated a clonal expansion index for each public chain from normalized within-repertoire ranks of inferred template counts. A later analysis computed generation probabilities with a VDJ recombination model fitted to out-of-frame rearrangements, and checked the results against IGoR. Hypergeometric tests were used in a later analysis to score TCR-TCR, TCR-HLA and TCR-CMV co-occurrence, with a repertoire-size bias correction applied to the TCR pairs. To estimate false discovery rates, a later analysis permuted the HLA or CMV assignments 20 times. In a later analysis, co-occurring TCRs were grouped using DBSCAN, and TCRdist sequence similarity was added for clustering within HLA-allele-positive subsets. Repertoires with fewer than 30,000 or more than 120,000 public chains were left out of co-occurrence clustering, as were four to six repertoires with anomalous nucleotide sharing. In TCRdb, the immuneACCESS table is reduced to in-frame sequences with V and J assigned. These tables do not hold every clone; where another copy was compared, an unresolved V gene accounts for under half, and the others remain unexplained. V and J calls and clone size follow that table, whereas D and trimming were derived from the DNA. The sample profile shows about 77,000 clones; around 78% of them were found once. The ten largest clones represent approximately 3.7% of the sample.

V and J are trimmed by 3 bases and 2 bases, and the gene matches miss 4 bases of the junction. Taken from cysteine to phenylalanine, the CDR3 has 15 residues. Only CDR3 DNA is held: 45 bases, read in frame from base 1. From the germline V gene, CDR1 is KGHSH and CDR2 is LQKENI. The paper's findings and limits, for the study overall: Correlated functional status among segregating V segments might reflect linkage disequilibrium, but an unknown experimental factor could not be ruled out. Assigning TCR associations to individual alleles was difficult when HLA alleles, especially DR and DQ, strongly co-occurred. A cluster of highly shared sequence variants was judged likely to represent a technical artifact of the sequencing pipeline. An association between a missense DCLRE1C variant and V-gene and J-gene trimming of TCR beta chains was found in a later genetic analysis and replicated in an independent cohort. In a later genetic analysis, fewer N-insertions in productive TCRs were reported among donors in an Asian-associated ancestry cluster than the roughly 700-donor mean. Because counts were too low, under 20 rarely observed V segments, including chromosome 9 orphons, were left out of the earlier analysis of about 620 of the donors. In a later analysis, most CMV-associated TCR beta chains were found to appear HLA-restricted, with HLA associations seemingly driven largely by CMV exposure. In vitro tests confirmed that a few of the cytomegalovirus-associated TCR beta chains recognize cytomegalovirus antigens. This cohort had only TCR beta chains sequenced, and the lack of alpha or paired-chain data limited which features could be detected. A later analysis reported that several top co-occurrence clusters appeared linked to parvovirus B19, influenza, CMV and Epstein-Barr virus. A further reported finding was that TCR beta sequences accurately predicted the HLA-A and HLA-B alleles for most subjects in the first cohort. A later analysis found that HLA-associated TCR beta chains were more clonally expanded and had lower generation probabilities than equally common non-associated chains. It was suggested by the authors that the approach could potentially be generalized to other disease states and immunological phenotypes. An earlier analysis of 450 to 750 of the donors showed that most TCR beta V segments appeared in productive rearrangements either about 87% or about 30% of the time, which broadly matched IMGT annotations. CMV serostatus was the only immune exposure information available for the cohort. Some IMGT-functional V segments, including TRBV6-2 and TRBV6-3, could not be distinguished by the 87-base-pair reads and were therefore excluded. The study listed around 160 TCR beta chains as associated with cytomegalovirus. Most TCR sequences were seen in very few donors, while some public TCRs were found in many individuals. Specific HLA alleles were associated with roughly 16,000 TCR beta sequences at a false discovery rate of 0.05 in a later analysis. The presence/absence analyses assumed that sequencing depth was roughly uniform across donors, and that assumption may not be true. HLA typing was unavailable for some donors at each locus, so association tests used only the typed subset. A later analysis found that TCR association rates varied across HLA loci, with DRB1 alleles showing the most associated TCRs and HLA-C alleles the fewest. The classifier was reported to diagnose cytomegalovirus status with high specificity and sensitivity in both the original and validation cohorts.

This clone was detected only a few times. Its target antigen remains unknown. The sample holds no much larger clone one base away, and base qualities are not on file. This receptor was taken from a middle-aged man in good health and CMV-seronegative. What was sequenced was PBMCs. The rearranged chain carries TRBV18 and TRBJ2-1; the junction holds 7 bases that match TRBD1. The CDR3 protein is CASSPPGQPYNEQFF. DNA sequence: TGTGCCAGCTCACCCCCGGGACAGCCCTACAATGAGCAGTTCTTC.